Each of the 17 T cell receptor beta chains below was sequenced from the same sample in a study of siplizumab effects on memory and regulatory T cells. Profiling relied on immunoSEQ multiplex PCR, and the TCRdb table lists in-frame clones only, not all of them. The data contain approximately 120,000 clones, 90% to 95% of them singletons. The specimen sequenced was Tregs sorted from blood. These receptors originate from a human donor in good health.

This clone was picked up a small number of times. Other DNA sequences in the sample encode the same CDR3. This chain uses TRBV19 with TRBJ1-6; D perhaps matches TRBD1 (6 bases). Trimming shortened V by 1 base and J by 10 bases, and 11 bases separated the two germline ends. The CDR3 length is 14 residues. In germline, CDR1 is LNHDA, CDR2 SQIVND (reference sequence). The CDR3 loop is CASSIGQVGSPLHF. The CDR3 DNA follows: TGTGCCAGTAGTATAGGACAGGTGGGGTCACCCCTCCACTTT. The full variable domain, rest sourced from reference TRBV19 and TRBJ1-6, is DGGITQSPKYLFRKEGQNVTLSCEQNLNHDAMYWYRQDPGQGLRLIYYSQIVNDFQKGDIAEGYSVSREKKESFPLTVTSAQKNPTAFYLCASSIGQVGSPLHFGNGTRLTVT.

In DNA, the CDR3 is TGTGCCAGCAGAGCCAGCCAGGGGGGGACAGATACGCAGTATTTT. Encoded protein: CASRASQGGTDTQYF. The rearrangement links TRBV6-1 to TRBJ2-3; D tentatively reads TRBD1 or TRBD2 (7 bases each). V lost 6 bases, J lost 3 bases, and 16 bases lay in between. The CDR3 is 15 residues long. Germline V gives CDR1 MNHNS, CDR2 SASEGT.

This clone turned up a few times. The J gene is TRBJ2-3, the V gene TRBV19; 16 bases are shared with TRBD2. The V segment lost 5 bases and the J segment 1 base; nucleotides outside the gene matches: 6. This CDR3 is built from 18 residues. Germline CDR1 is LNHDA and CDR2 is SQIVND (reference sequence). The CDR3 DNA follows: TGTGCCAGTAGTGCCACCGGGACTAGCGGGGGGGGCACAGATACGCAGTATTTT. As protein: CASSATGTSGGGTDTQYF.

The chain combines TRBV10-1 with TRBJ2-1, with D perhaps being TRBD1 or TRBD2 (6 bases each). Germline loops: CDR1 WNHNN, CDR2 SYGVQD (reference sequence). The CDR3 is 14 residues long. Deletions cut 2 bases from V and 6 bases from J, with 11 bases between. The CDR3 loop reads CASSEVGGTNEQFF. The CDR3 DNA follows: TGCGCCAGCAGTGAGGTCGGGGGCACCAATGAGCAGTTCTTC.

This chain connects TRBV7-9 to TRBJ2-1; 10 bases are a match to TRBD1. From germline, CDR1 is SEHNR and CDR2 FQNEAQ (reference sequence). The V segment lost 8 bases and the J segment 7 bases; nucleotides outside the gene matches: 8. This CDR3 has 14 residues. CDR3: CASGPDRGWNEQFF. The DNA of the CDR3 is TGTGCCAGCGGTCCGGACAGGGGGTGGAATGAGCAGTTCTTC. Variable domain in full (rest from reference TRBV7-9 and TRBJ2-1): DTGVSQNPRHKITKRGQNVTFRCDPISEHNRLYWYRQTLGQGPEFLTYFQNEAQLEKSRLLSDRFSAERPKGSFSTLEIQRTEQGDSAMYLCASGPDRGWNEQFFGPGTRLTVL.

This chain joins TRBV5-1 and TRBJ2-2; the D gene is possibly TRBD2 (5 bases). Germline V lookup: CDR1 SGHRS, CDR2 YFSETQ. This CDR3 spans 15 amino acids. Trimming took 1 base from V and 2 from J, leaving 9 bases between them. CDR3 coding DNA: TGCGCCAGCAGCTTGTTCGGAGGAAACACCGGGGAGCTGTTTTTT. Its protein is CASSLFGGNTGELFF.

The rearrangement links TRBV6-1 to TRBJ2-3; TRBD1 matches 11 bases. The CDR3 is made up of 15 amino acids. Losses at the gene ends were 8 bases for V and 3 bases for J; bases not matched to a gene: 7. The V gene's germline CDR1 is MNHNS and CDR2 SASEGT. This CDR3 is CASGRDRGITDTQYF. The CDR3 DNA follows: TGTGCCAGCGGCCGGGACAGGGGGATAACAGATACGCAGTATTTT.

The chain is built from TRBV5-1 and TRBJ2-5; no clear D. CDR1 and CDR2 (germline): SGHRS, YFSETQ. V dropped 0 bases and J dropped 1 base, with 10 bases sitting between them. The CDR3 sequence is 15 residues long. CDR3 DNA: TGCGCCAGCAGCTTGGCGTTGTCCCTCCAAGAGACCCAGTACTTC. It codes for CASSLALSLQETQYF.

The chain has TRBV5-5 and TRBJ1-5; no clear D gene. Trimming pared 4 bases from V and 3 bases from J, leaving 8 bases between. Germline assignment: CDR1 SGHKS and CDR2 YYEKEE (reference sequence). The CDR3 consists of 13 residues. The DNA of the CDR3 is TGTGCCAGCAGCGTTAGATCCAATCAGCCCCAGCATTTT. Protein sequence: CASSVRSNQPQHF.

The rearrangement joins TRBV18 to TRBJ1-1, with D unclear. CDR3 length equals 13 residues. The ends were cut back, 3 bases at V and 11 bases at J, with 16 bases in the middle. Germline V gives CDR1 KGHSH, CDR2 LQKENI. The CDR3, as DNA: TGTGCCAGCTCACCTGCCGTGGACTCCTGGGCTTTCTTT. It translates to CASSPAVDSWAFF.

The chain combines TRBV7-9 with TRBJ2-3; 10 bases map to TRBD2. The CDR3 has 15 amino acids. V lost 2 bases to trimming and J lost 8 bases; unmatched junction nucleotides: 7. Germline CDR1 is SEHNR and CDR2 is FQNEAQ (reference sequence). CDR3 loop: CASSLITSGGATQYF. The CDR3 DNA is TGTGCCAGCAGCTTAATAACGAGCGGGGGGGCTACGCAGTATTTT.

The chain couples TRBV7-9 to TRBJ2-2, with a possible D match to TRBD2 (6 bases). V was shortened by 5 bases and J by 6 bases, with 10 bases between the two germline ends. CDR1 and CDR2 from the germline V gene are SEHNR and FQNEAQ (reference sequence). The CDR3 loop spans 13 amino acids. The CDR3 bases are TGTGCCAGCAGCCGGGGGATGGCCGGGGAGCTGTTTTTT. Residues: CASSRGMAGELFF.

To note about this clone: A junction boundary mismatches the germline segment, possibly from a read error. The V and J genes are TRBV7-7 and TRBJ2-3; the match to TRBD2 covers 8 bases. The germline CDR1 and CDR2 sequences are SSHAT and FNYEAQ (reference sequence). The CDR3 runs 14 residues. The CDR3: CASSPGLVGDTQYF. The CDR3 DNA reads TGTGCTAGCAGCCCGGGACTAGTCGGAGATACGCAGTATTTT. The whole variable domain, remainder taken from reference TRBV7-7 and TRBJ2-3, is GAGVSQSPRYKVTKRGQDVTLRCDPISSHATLYWYQQALGQGPEFLTYFNYEAQPDKSGLPSDRFSAERPEGSISTLTIQRTEQRDSAMYRCASSPGLVGDTQYFGPGTRLTVL.

This chain uses TRBV19 with TRBJ2-1; 9 nucleotides agree with TRBD2. This CDR3 region has 13 residues. Germline loops: CDR1 LNHDA, CDR2 SQIVND (reference sequence). Losses at the gene ends were 7 bases for V and 9 bases for J; bases not matched to a gene: 7. CDR3 DNA: TGTGCCAGTACCGAGGGACTAGCAGTTGAGCAGTTCTTC. It is translated as CASTEGLAVEQFF.

The chain links TRBV5-6 to TRBJ1-3; perhaps TRBD1 as D (6 bases). This CDR3 is built from 14 residues. The germline gives CDR1 SGHDT, CDR2 YYEEEE. V was clipped by 2 bases and J by 2 bases, with 8 bases between them. This CDR3 is CASSFRDTGNTIYF. CDR3 nucleotide sequence: TGTGCCAGCAGCTTCCGGGACACTGGAAACACCATATATTTT.

This clone was seen only a few times. The chain employs TRBV21-1 and TRBJ2-5. TRBV21-1 is reported as a pseudogene. The CDR3 is 17 amino acids. CDR3 amino acids: CASTLKRKGPRQETQYF. The CDR3 DNA sequence: TGTGCCAGCACTCTCAAGAGGAAGGGACCCCGTCAAGAGACCCAGTACTTC.

This sequence joins TRBV7-2 and TRBJ2-7, with D uncertain. V shed 5 bases and J shed 3 bases, with 20 bases lying between them. The CDR3 covers 16 residues. The germline V gene encodes CDR1 SGHTA and CDR2 FQGNSA. The CDR3 reads CASSQDSTTIRYEQYF. The DNA for the CDR3 is TGTGCCAGCAGCCAGGATAGTACAACCATACGCTACGAGCAGTACTTC.